The following is a T cell receptor beta chain sequence with its context. Antigen unknown. A CD45RO-CCR7+CD27+CD95- phenotype identified naive CD8+ T cells. The data were taken from a study of CXCR3-negative and CXCR3-positive naive CD8 T cells. General study points: Naive cells that were CXCR3-positive had more hydrophobic TRB CDR3s (compared with CXCR3-negative naive cells). In cryopreserved cells, CXCR3 expression partially decreased, and fresh PBMCs were used in most assays.

The CDR3 consists of 16 residues. CDR1 is SGHTA and CDR2 is FQGTGA in the germline V gene. The study made its TRB cDNA libraries by 5' RACE, adding UMI labels. TCRdb processed the 5' RACE reads again and assigns one entry to each CDR3 protein, with no DNA. In all, the sample yields tens of thousands of distinct CDR3 sequences. This receptor was identified in a human donor in good health. Some clones in this sample may be carry-over from other donors' samples. The chain couples TRBV7-3 to TRBJ2-1; TCRdb's D call of TRBD1 is untestable without DNA. The sequenced sample was naive CXCR3+ CD8+ T cells from blood. Noted subset: CD45RO-CCR7+CD27+CD95- naive CD8+ T cells expressing CXCR3 (TNR3+). This CDR3 is CASSLNWAGGYNEQFF.